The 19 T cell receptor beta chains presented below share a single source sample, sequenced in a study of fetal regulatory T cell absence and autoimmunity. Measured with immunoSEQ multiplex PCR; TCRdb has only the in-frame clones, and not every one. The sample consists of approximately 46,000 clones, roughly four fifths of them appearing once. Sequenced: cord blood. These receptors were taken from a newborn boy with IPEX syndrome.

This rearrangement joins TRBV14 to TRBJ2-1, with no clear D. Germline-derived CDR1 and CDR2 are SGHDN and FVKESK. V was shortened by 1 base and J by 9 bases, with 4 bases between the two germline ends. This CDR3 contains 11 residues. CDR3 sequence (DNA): TGTGCCAGCAGCCAAGCCGGTGAGCAGTTCTTC. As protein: CASSQAGEQFF.

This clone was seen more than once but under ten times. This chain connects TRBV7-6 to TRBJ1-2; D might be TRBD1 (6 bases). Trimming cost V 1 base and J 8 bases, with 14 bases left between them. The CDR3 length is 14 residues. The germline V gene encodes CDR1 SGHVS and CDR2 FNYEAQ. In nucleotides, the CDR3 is TGTGCCAGCAGCTTAGGGGGGCGTTTCGGCGGCTACACCTTC. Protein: CASSLGGRFGGYTF.

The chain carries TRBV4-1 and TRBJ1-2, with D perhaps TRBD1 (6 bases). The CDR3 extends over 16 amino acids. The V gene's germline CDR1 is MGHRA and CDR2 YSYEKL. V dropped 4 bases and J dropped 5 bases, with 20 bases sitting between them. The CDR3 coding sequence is TGCGCCAGCAGCCTAGAAGTCTACCCTAGGGGGTATGGCTACACCTTC. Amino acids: CASSLEVYPRGYGYTF.

Written as DNA, the CDR3 is TGTGCCAGCAGTCCGGGACGGACCAGCACAGATACGCAGTATTTT. It translates to CASSPGRTSTDTQYF. The chain links TRBV27 to TRBJ2-3, with D perhaps being TRBD1 or TRBD2 (5 bases each). The CDR3 contains 15 residues. V was pared by 5 bases and J by 0 bases, with 12 bases between. Germline-derived CDR1 and CDR2 are MNHEY and SMNVEV (reference sequence).

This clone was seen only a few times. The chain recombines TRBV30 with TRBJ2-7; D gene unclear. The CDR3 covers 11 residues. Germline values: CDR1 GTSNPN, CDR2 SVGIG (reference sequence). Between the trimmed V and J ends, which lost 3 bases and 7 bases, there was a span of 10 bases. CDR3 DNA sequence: TGTGCCTGGAGCGGTAGGAAGGAGCAGTACTTC. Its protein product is CAWSGRKEQYF.

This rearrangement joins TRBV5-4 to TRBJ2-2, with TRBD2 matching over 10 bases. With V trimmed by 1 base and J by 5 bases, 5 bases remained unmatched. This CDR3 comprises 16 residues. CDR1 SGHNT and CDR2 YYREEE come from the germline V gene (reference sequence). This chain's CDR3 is CASSLPAGGPTGELFF. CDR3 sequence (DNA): TGTGCCAGCAGCTTGCCAGCGGGGGGGCCGACCGGGGAGCTGTTTTTT. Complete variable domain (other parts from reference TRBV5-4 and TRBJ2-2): ETGVTQSPTHLIKTRGQQVTLRCSSQSGHNTVSWYQQALGQGPQFIFQYYREEENGRGNFPPRFSGLQFPNYSSELNVNALELDDSALYLCASSLPAGGPTGELFFGEGSRLTVL.

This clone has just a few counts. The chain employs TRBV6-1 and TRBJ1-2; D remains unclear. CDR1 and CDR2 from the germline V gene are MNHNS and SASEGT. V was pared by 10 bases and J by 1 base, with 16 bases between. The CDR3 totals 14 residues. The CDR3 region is CATSMRYSNYGYTF. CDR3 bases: TGTGCCACCTCAATGCGGTACAGTAACTATGGCTACACCTTC.

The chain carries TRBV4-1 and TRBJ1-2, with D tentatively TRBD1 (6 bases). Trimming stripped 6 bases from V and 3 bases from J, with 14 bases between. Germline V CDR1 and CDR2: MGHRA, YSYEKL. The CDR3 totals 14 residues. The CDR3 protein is CASRDEGGYYGYTF. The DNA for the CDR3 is TGCGCCAGCAGGGACGAAGGGGGTTACTATGGCTACACCTTC.

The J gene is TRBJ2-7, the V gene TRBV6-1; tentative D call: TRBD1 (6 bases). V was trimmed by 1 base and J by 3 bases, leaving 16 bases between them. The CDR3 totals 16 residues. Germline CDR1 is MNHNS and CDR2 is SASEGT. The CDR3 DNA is TGTGCCAGCAGTGAAGGGGCAGGGGCCTCGGGCTACGAGCAGTACTTC. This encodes CASSEGAGASGYEQYF.

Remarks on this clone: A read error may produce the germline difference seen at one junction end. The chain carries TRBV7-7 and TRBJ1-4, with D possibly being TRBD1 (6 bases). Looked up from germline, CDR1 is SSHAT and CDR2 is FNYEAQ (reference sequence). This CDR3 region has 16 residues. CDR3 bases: TGTGCTAGCAGCCCAGGACAGCCGCCAACTAATGAAAAACTGTTTTTT. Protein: CASSPGQPPTNEKLFF. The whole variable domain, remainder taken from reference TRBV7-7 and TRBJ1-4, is GAGVSQSPRYKVTKRGQDVTLRCDPISSHATLYWYQQALGQGPEFLTYFNYEAQPDKSGLPSDRFSAERPEGSISTLTIQRTEQRDSAMYRCASSPGQPPTNEKLFFGSGTQLSVL.

The DNA of the CDR3 is TGTGCCTGGAGTGAGTCCTATGGCTACACCTTC. Protein product: CAWSESYGYTF. This chain links TRBV30 with TRBJ1-2; D gene unclear. V was cut by 1 base and J by 4 bases, with 4 bases left in between. The CDR3 runs 11 residues. Germline assignment: CDR1 GTSNPN and CDR2 SVGIG (reference sequence).

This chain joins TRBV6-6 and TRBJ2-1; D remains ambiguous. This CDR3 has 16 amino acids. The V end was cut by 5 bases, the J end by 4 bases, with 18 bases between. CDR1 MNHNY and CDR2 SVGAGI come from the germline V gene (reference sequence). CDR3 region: CASSIYTVPRYNEQFF. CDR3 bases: TGTGCCAGCAGTATATATACAGTTCCCCGTTACAATGAGCAGTTCTTC.

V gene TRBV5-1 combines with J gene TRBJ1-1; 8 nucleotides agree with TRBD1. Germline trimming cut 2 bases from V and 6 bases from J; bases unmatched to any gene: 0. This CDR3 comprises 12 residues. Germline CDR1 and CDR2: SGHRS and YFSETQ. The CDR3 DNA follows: TGCGCCAGCAGCTTACAGGGGGCTGAAGCTTTCTTT. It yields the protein CASSLQGAEAFF.

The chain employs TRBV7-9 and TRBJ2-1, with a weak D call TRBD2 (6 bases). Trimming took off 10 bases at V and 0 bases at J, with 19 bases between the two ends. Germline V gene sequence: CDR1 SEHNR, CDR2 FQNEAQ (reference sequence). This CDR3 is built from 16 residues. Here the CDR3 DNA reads TGTGCCACGCTCCGGGTGACTAGTCGCTCCTACAATGAGCAGTTCTTC. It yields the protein CATLRVTSRSYNEQFF.

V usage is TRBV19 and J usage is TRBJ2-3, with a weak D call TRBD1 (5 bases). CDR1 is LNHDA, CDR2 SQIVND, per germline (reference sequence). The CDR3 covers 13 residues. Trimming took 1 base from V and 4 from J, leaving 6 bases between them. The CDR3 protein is CASSIGGPDTQYF. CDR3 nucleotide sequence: TGTGCCAGTAGTATAGGGGGCCCAGATACGCAGTATTTT.

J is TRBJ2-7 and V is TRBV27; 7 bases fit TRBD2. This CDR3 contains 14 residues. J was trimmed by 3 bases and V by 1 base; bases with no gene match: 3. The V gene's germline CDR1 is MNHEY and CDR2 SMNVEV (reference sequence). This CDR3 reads CASSLWGGSYEQYF. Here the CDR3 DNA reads TGTGCCAGCAGTTTATGGGGGGGAAGCTACGAGCAGTACTTC.

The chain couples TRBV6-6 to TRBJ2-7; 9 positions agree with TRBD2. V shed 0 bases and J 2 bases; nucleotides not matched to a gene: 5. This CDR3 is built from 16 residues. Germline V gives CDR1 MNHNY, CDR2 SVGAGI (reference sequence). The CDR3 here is CASSYSGASGAYEQYF. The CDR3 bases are TGTGCCAGCAGTTACTCTGGTGCTAGCGGGGCCTACGAGCAGTACTTC.

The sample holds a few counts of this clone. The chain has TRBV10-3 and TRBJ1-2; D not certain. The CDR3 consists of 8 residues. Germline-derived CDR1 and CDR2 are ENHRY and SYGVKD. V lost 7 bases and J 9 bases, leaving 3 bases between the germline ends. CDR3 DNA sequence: TGTGCCATCACCAGCTACACCTTC. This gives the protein CAITSYTF.

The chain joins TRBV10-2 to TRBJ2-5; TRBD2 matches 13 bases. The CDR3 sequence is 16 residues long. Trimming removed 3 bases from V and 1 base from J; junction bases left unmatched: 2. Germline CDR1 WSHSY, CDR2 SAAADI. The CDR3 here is CASSDGTSGAQETQYF. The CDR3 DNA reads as TGCGCCAGCAGTGACGGGACTAGCGGGGCCCAAGAGACCCAGTACTTC.